The 30 T cell receptor beta chains below all came from one sample that was sequenced in a study of long-term antiretroviral therapy in people with HIV. Assay version v3.0 of immunoSEQ was used, and it was run at survey level. Data came from immunoSEQ multiplex PCR; TCRdb stores just in-frame clones and leaves some out. Of tens of thousands of clones listed, around 80% are singletons. The sample here was unsorted PBMCs, taken 1.1 years before starting antiretroviral therapy. Every receptor here comes from a woman aged 25 to 45 with HIV.

The chain uses TRBV6-1 and TRBJ2-5; TRBD1 matches 8 bases. The V gene's germline CDR1 is MNHNS and CDR2 SASEGT. After removal of 5 bases from V and 3 bases from J, the junction contained 8 bases not matched to a gene. The CDR3 has 15 residues. The CDR3 nucleotides read TGTGCCAGCAGTCGACAGGGGTTCGTAAAAGAGACCCAGTACTTC. It yields the protein CASSRQGFVKETQYF.

J is TRBJ1-1 and V is TRBV5-1; D possibly corresponds to TRBD1 (5 bases). Looked up from germline, CDR1 is SGHRS and CDR2 is YFSETQ. The CDR3 loop spans 15 amino acids. Deletions cut 0 bases from V and 5 bases from J, with 14 bases between. The CDR3 coding sequence is TGCGCCAGCAGCTTGGTCATGGGATCAGGGACTGAAGCTTTCTTT. This encodes CASSLVMGSGTEAFF.

The rearrangement joins TRBV27 to TRBJ2-7, with TRBD2 identical over 8 bases. Unmatched junction bases numbered 10, after V lost 6 bases and J lost 3 bases. The CDR3 is 15 amino acids. Germline loops: CDR1 MNHEY, CDR2 SMNVEV (reference sequence). Here the CDR3 reads CASRRERGPNYEQYF. In DNA form, the CDR3 reads TGTGCCAGCAGGAGGGAGCGGGGGCCCAACTACGAGCAGTACTTC.

The V call is TRBV14, the J call TRBJ1-1; 7 nucleotides align to TRBD1. CDR3 length: 14 residues. Germline V gene sequence: CDR1 SGHDN, CDR2 FVKESK. V gave up 0 bases and J gave up 7 bases; unmatched junction bases: 5. In DNA, the CDR3 is TGTGCCAGCAGCCAAGATCGAAGGACAGGTGAAGCTTTCTTT. Translated, it gives CASSQDRRTGEAFF.

V and J are TRBV11-1 and TRBJ1-1; 8 bases map to TRBD1. The J segment lost 1 base and the V segment lost 4 bases, leaving 5 bases of the junction unmatched. The CDR3 is 15 amino acids. Germline CDR1 reads SGHAT; CDR2 reads FQDESV (reference sequence). CDR3 bases: TGTGCCAGCAGCTCTAGACAGGGGAGGAACACTGAAGCTTTCTTT. This sequence encodes CASSSRQGRNTEAFF.

The chain has TRBV28 and TRBJ2-5, with D unresolved. The germline V gene has CDR1 MDHEN and CDR2 SYDVKM. V gave up 2 bases and J gave up 2 bases, with 6 bases separating them. The CDR3 covers 13 residues. The CDR3 nucleotides read TGTGCCAGCAGTTTAGACACTCAAGAGACCCAGTACTTC. Translating it yields CASSLDTQETQYF.

V gene TRBV29-1 combines with J gene TRBJ1-1, with 9 bases aligning to TRBD1. From germline, CDR1 is SQVTM and CDR2 ANQGSEA. V lost 7 bases, J lost 4 bases, and 4 bases stayed unmatched. There are 12 residues in the CDR3. The CDR3, as DNA: TGCAGCGCGGGACAGGGAATCACTGAAGCTTTCTTT. It yields the protein CSAGQGITEAFF.

The V gene is TRBV29-1, the J gene TRBJ2-3, with 10 nucleotides matching TRBD2. Losses at the gene ends were 2 bases for V and 5 bases for J; bases not matched to a gene: 4. This CDR3 spans 14 amino acids. Per germline, CDR1 SQVTM and CDR2 ANQGSEA. CDR3 DNA: TGCAGCGTTGAATTTGCTAGCGGGGGAGATACGCAGTATTTT. Protein product: CSVEFASGGDTQYF.

The V gene is TRBV19, the J gene TRBJ1-5; D remains ambiguous. Trimming left V 6 bases short and J 7 bases short, with 13 bases between. Germline CDR1 LNHDA, CDR2 SQIVND (reference sequence). The CDR3 length is 13 residues. CDR3 sequence: CASSLSRLQPQHF. CDR3 sequence (DNA): TGTGCCAGTAGCCTAAGTCGATTACAGCCCCAGCATTTT.

The chain links TRBV4-1 to TRBJ1-1, with a weak D call TRBD1 (5 bases). V was trimmed by 1 base and J by 6 bases, leaving 12 bases between them. CDR1 and CDR2 from the germline V gene are MGHRA and YSYEKL. The CDR3 contains 14 residues. The CDR3 DNA is TGCGCCAGCAGCCAAGTCGGCTGGGGGGCTGAAGCTTTCTTT. Amino acids: CASSQVGWGAEAFF.

This clone showed up just a few times. The genes are TRBV4-1 and TRBJ2-3; no firm D call. Per the germline V gene, CDR1 is MGHRA and CDR2 is YSYEKL. V gave up 0 bases and J gave up 0 bases, with 10 bases separating them. This CDR3 spans 16 amino acids. The DNA of the CDR3 is TGCGCCAGCAGCCAAGACTCCGGTATTAGCACAGATACGCAGTATTTT. This translates into CASSQDSGISTDTQYF.

The sample holds a few counts of this clone. The chain recombines TRBV7-2 with TRBJ2-5; the match to TRBD1 covers 8 bases. J was trimmed by 1 base and V by 2 bases; bases with no gene match: 12. The CDR3 spans 18 residues. CDR1 and CDR2 from the germline V gene are SGHTA and FQGNSA. CDR3: CASSLRGRMTGVQETQYF. In DNA form, the CDR3 reads TGTGCCAGCAGCTTAAGGGGCCGGATGACAGGGGTCCAAGAGACCCAGTACTTC. Full variable domain (rest looked up from reference TRBV7-2 and TRBJ2-5): GAGVSQSPSNKVTEKGKDVELRCDPISGHTALYWYRQSLGQGLEFLIYFQGNSAPDKSGLPSDRFSAERTGGSVSTLTIQRTQQEDSAVYLCASSLRGRMTGVQETQYFGPGTRLLVL.

This chain links TRBV6-5 with TRBJ1-1, with D possibly matching TRBD1 (6 bases). CDR1 and CDR2 from the germline V gene are MNHEY and SVGAGI. The CDR3 spans 15 residues. Trimming pared 5 bases from V and 5 bases from J, leaving 18 bases between. The CDR3 DNA reads TGTGCCAGCAGTCGCGGGACAAAAATCGGAACTGAAGCTTTCTTT. Protein sequence: CASSRGTKIGTEAFF.

A single count supports this clone. J is TRBJ2-3 and V is TRBV13; the match to TRBD2 covers 14 bases. CDR3 size: 19 residues. Trimming removed 5 bases from V and 8 bases from J; junction bases left unmatched: 18. Per germline, CDR1 PRHDT and CDR2 FYEKMQ (reference sequence). For the CDR3, the DNA is TGTGCCAGCAGCGCGGGACTAGCGGGGGCGCGTTCCCTGGCGGCTACGCAGTATTTT. Its translation is CASSAGLAGARSLAATQYF.

By frequency in the sample, this clone is medium-sized. The rearrangement links TRBV7-8 to TRBJ1-2; unclear D gene. Deletions cut 7 bases from V and 3 bases from J, with 9 bases between. Germline V gene data show CDR1 as SGHVS and CDR2 as FQNEAQ. The CDR3 runs to 12 residues. The CDR3 here is CASTGNDYGYTF. CDR3 bases: TGTGCCAGCACAGGCAACGACTATGGCTACACCTTC.

The rearrangement uses TRBV2 and TRBJ2-1; 7 nucleotides align to TRBD2. CDR3 length: 15 amino acids. Germline CDR1 reads SNHLY; CDR2 reads FYNNEI. V was pared by 7 bases and J by 4 bases, with 10 bases of the junction left unmatched. CDR3: CASTSAGEPYNEQFF. CDR3 coding DNA: TGTGCCAGCACTAGCGCGGGGGAACCTTACAATGAGCAGTTCTTC.

J is TRBJ1-1 and V is TRBV5-1; D is possibly TRBD1 (5 bases). The V gene lost 3 bases and the J gene lost 2 bases, with 11 bases spanning the gap. Germline CDR1 and CDR2: SGHRS and YFSETQ. CDR3 length equals 14 residues. The CDR3 loop is CASSSRRDNTEAFF. DNA for the CDR3: TGCGCCAGCAGCTCCCGCAGGGACAACACTGAAGCTTTCTTT.

The chain couples TRBV25-1 to TRBJ1-5, with a tentative D call TRBD1 (5 bases). Per germline, CDR1 MGHDK and CDR2 SYGVNS. This CDR3 has 16 residues. V dropped 7 bases and J dropped 0 bases, with 16 bases sitting between them. This chain's CDR3 is CASKNNRGYSNQPQHF. CDR3 nucleotides: TGTGCCAGCAAGAATAATCGGGGGTATAGCAATCAGCCCCAGCATTTT.

CDR3 coding DNA: TGCGCCAGCAGCTTGCTAGCCGGGGAGCTGTTTTTT. It is translated as CASSLLAGELFF. J is TRBJ2-2 and V is TRBV5-1, with D unresolved. Between the trimmed V and J ends, which lost 1 base and 6 bases, there was a span of 4 bases. The CDR3 consists of 12 residues. Looked up from germline, CDR1 is SGHRS and CDR2 is YFSETQ.

CDR3 region: CASRPTAVFNQPQHF. In DNA form, the CDR3 reads TGTGCCAGCAGACCGACAGCCGTTTTCAATCAGCCCCAGCATTTT. The V and J genes are TRBV6-6 and TRBJ1-5; a possible D gene is TRBD1 (5 bases). The CDR3 extends over 15 amino acids. Germline V lookup: CDR1 MNHNY, CDR2 SVGAGI (reference sequence). Trimming stripped 6 bases from V and 3 bases from J, with 15 bases between.

A few counts support this clone. Here the CDR3 DNA reads TGTGCCAACAGGGGCAGGGTTGATGAGCAGTTCTTC. As protein: CANRGRVDEQFF. This chain connects TRBV2 to TRBJ2-1; 7 positions match TRBD1. V was clipped by 10 bases and J by 8 bases; unmatched bases: 8. The germline V gene has CDR1 SNHLY and CDR2 FYNNEI. This CDR3 is built from 12 residues.

The chain links TRBV29-1 to TRBJ1-1, with D possibly TRBD1 on 6 matching bases. Trimming stripped 7 bases from V and 0 bases from J, with 12 bases between. Germline-derived CDR1 and CDR2 are SQVTM and ANQGSEA. The CDR3 is made up of 13 amino acids. This CDR3 is CSGSGHLNTEAFF. The DNA of the CDR3 is TGCAGCGGCTCGGGACACTTGAACACTGAAGCTTTCTTT.

The V gene is TRBV6-5, the J gene TRBJ2-7; 8 positions match TRBD1. J lost 6 bases, V lost 4 bases, and 8 bases had no gene match. The germline V gene encodes CDR1 MNHEY and CDR2 SVGAGI. The CDR3 sequence is 14 residues long. CDR3 DNA: TGTGCCAGCAGTTCCGACAGGGGCCCTCGCGAGCAGTACTTC. It yields the protein CASSSDRGPREQYF.

The genes are TRBV5-1 and TRBJ2-1; tentative D call: TRBD1 (6 bases). V was trimmed by 1 base and J by 3 bases, leaving 11 bases between them. The CDR3 has 15 residues. The V gene's germline CDR1 is SGHRS and CDR2 YFSETQ. This CDR3 is CASSLTGSYYNEQFF. The CDR3 DNA reads as TGCGCCAGCAGCTTGACAGGGAGCTACTACAATGAGCAGTTCTTC.

This chain connects TRBV27 to TRBJ2-7, with TRBD2 as a possible D gene (5 bases). CDR1 and CDR2 from the germline V gene are MNHEY and SMNVEV (reference sequence). The CDR3 spans 13 residues. Trimming stripped 6 bases from V and 1 base from J, with 10 bases between. CDR3 sequence reads: CASSRTGSYEQYF. The CDR3 nucleotides are TGTGCCAGCAGCAGGACGGGGTCCTACGAGCAGTACTTC.

This chain connects TRBV7-8 to TRBJ2-2; D may be TRBD2 (6 bases). CDR1 SGHVS and CDR2 FQNEAQ come from the germline V gene. Trimming cost V 4 bases and J 7 bases, with 16 bases left between them. This CDR3 spans 15 amino acids. This chain's CDR3 is CASSWRVSPDGELFF. The CDR3 nucleotides are TGTGCCAGCAGCTGGAGGGTATCCCCGGACGGGGAGCTGTTTTTT.

The chain employs TRBV19 and TRBJ1-5, with a weak D call TRBD1 (5 bases). Germline CDR1 is LNHDA and CDR2 is SQIVND (reference sequence). This CDR3 has 14 amino acids. The germline V and J ends were trimmed by 4 bases and 2 bases, with 9 bases remaining between them. CDR3 region: CASSTQGGNQPQHF. The CDR3 DNA sequence: TGTGCCAGTAGTACCCAGGGTGGCAATCAGCCCCAGCATTTT.

V gene TRBV7-8 combines with J gene TRBJ2-1; D perhaps matches TRBD1 (7 bases). Trimming pared 5 bases from V and 7 bases from J, leaving 24 bases between. This CDR3 has 17 residues. CDR1 is SGHVS, CDR2 FQNEAQ, per germline. The CDR3 DNA follows: TGTGCCAGCAGCCGAAAAGGGGGGACAGTGGGGTCGAATGAGCAGTTCTTC. Protein sequence: CASSRKGGTVGSNEQFF.

This chain uses TRBV5-1 with TRBJ1-2, with D hard to call. With 2 bases removed from V and 0 bases from J, the gap between germline ends came to 17 bases. This CDR3 is 17 amino acids long. CDR1 is SGHRS, CDR2 YFSETQ, per germline. CDR3 amino acids: CASSLYSGSNSNYGYTF. The DNA of the CDR3 is TGCGCCAGCAGCTTATACTCCGGGTCCAATTCTAACTATGGCTACACCTTC. The entire variable domain, with the rest obtained from reference TRBV5-1 and TRBJ1-2, is as follows: KAGVTQTPRYLIKTRGQQVTLSCSPISGHRSVSWYQQTPGQGLQFLFEYFSETQRNKGNFPGRFSGRQFSNSRSEMNVSTLELGDSALYLCASSLYSGSNSNYGYTFGSGTRLTVV.

V is TRBV11-2 and J is TRBJ2-1; D could derive from TRBD1 or TRBD2 (5 bases each). Trimming took off 0 bases at V and 9 bases at J, with 12 bases between the two ends. Germline loops: CDR1 SGHAT, CDR2 FQNNGV. The CDR3 runs to 14 residues. CDR3 region: CASSLEGTAFEQFF. Here the CDR3 DNA reads TGTGCCAGCAGCTTAGAAGGGACCGCTTTTGAGCAGTTCTTC.